The entry that follows covers one T cell receptor beta chain sequence. This clonotype was recorded a few times. Its recognized antigen is unknown. No much larger clone is present one base from it, and per-base qualities are unavailable. Libraries were constructed by 5' RACE. The sequencing machine was an Illumina HiSeq 2000. Template switching introduced a universal primer binding site; the final cDNA contained a unique molecular identifier, enabling accurate counting of TCR cDNA molecules. First-strand cDNA for TCR alpha and beta chains was synthesized from specific primers in the conserved constant-segment region. To control for contamination, every cDNA library was double barcoded, receiving both a SMART-Mk sample barcode and Illumina barcodes. TruSeq adapter sequences and Illumina sample barcodes were added in two successive PCR steps. Sequencing of the TCR alpha and beta cDNA libraries was done on the Illumina HiSeq platform using custom primers. In the source study's methods: MiGEC processed the raw reads to extract unique molecular identifiers, while MiXCR was used to determine the CDR3 positions. For each individual, recombination models were inferred using an EM algorithm with the repgenHMM and IGoR tools. The analysis of shared clonotypes was done with the tcR package in R, with sharing normalized by the product of cloneset sizes. To study raw recombination free of thymic and clonal selection effects, out-of-frame nonproductive sequences were analyzed. Clones were called with MiXCR by TCRdb after fastp trimmed the public reads at Q25, and only in-frame beta chains were retained. One record per CDR3 amino acid sequence lists the most common genes and DNA. These V and J calls are TCRdb output, not the study's own analysis. For this sample there are roughly 690,000 distinct CDR3 sequences; 21% appear just once. The ten largest clones take up 4% to 5.5% of the sample.

Every donor was a healthy Caucasian. Three pairs of female monozygotic twins, all aged about 18 to 30 years, were included in the twin cohort. RNA for TCR libraries was isolated from peripheral blood mononuclear cells. The source of the sample is a study of identical twins (TCRdb year 2016). Study-wide context: TCR alpha and beta repertoires from monozygotic twins, unrelated adults of various ages and cord blood were deep-sequenced to test whether fetal clonotypes persist. To rule out contamination, the twin experiments were replicated at different times with different library preparation protocols.

Compared with germline, V lacks 3 bases and J lacks 6 bases; bases without a gene match: 11. The germline V gene encodes CDR1 ENHRY and CDR2 SYGVKD. The CDR3 measures 17 amino acids from cysteine to phenylalanine. Only the CDR3 DNA stays, 51 bases, in frame from base 1. General findings and caveats noted by the study authors: Fewer insertions were carried by abundant cord blood beta clonotypes, a similar but weaker trend appeared in young adult naive repertoires, and no such trend appeared in memory repertoires. In monozygotic twins, recombination models systematically underestimated out-of-frame TCR alpha sharing, but the models matched the sharing seen between unrelated individuals. A weaker excess of twin sharing was found in beta out-of-frame sequences because the signal-to-noise ratio was lowered by fewer shared sequences. Zero-insertion analyses could be partly confounded by invariant T cells such as MAIT and iNKT, though diverse VJ usage argued against such confounding for most clonotypes. Because the same donors could not be followed over many years, conclusions were based on cross-sectional statistical analysis. Compared with coincidental sharing between unrelated individuals, out-of-frame TCR alpha sequences shared between twins had an excess of sequences with low generation probability.

These sequences were also reported in another study, on T cells expressing NK-cell markers. Per the second study: In sorted CD3+CD56+NKG2C+, CD3+CD56+NKG2C- and CD3+CD56-NKG2C+ T-cell subsets from about 8 donors, TCR beta-chain repertoires were profiled. Of the eight sequenced donors, seven were found to be HCMV-seropositive and one was found to be HCMV-seronegative. In several experiments an anti-gammadeltaTCR antibody was added to restrict sorting to alphabetaTCR-expressing T cells. In six donors, the dominant CD3+CD56+NKG2C+ clonotypes ranked among the top 10 CD8+ clonotypes, making up roughly 1.0-7.0% of CD8+ T cells. Those dominant clonotypes were again the most abundant among CD3+CD56-NKG2C+ cells in a handful of donors, at roughly 28.3-65%. It remained unclear whether the expanded NKG2C-expressing T cell clones were specific for HCMV antigens. All eight donors whose samples were sequenced were randomly selected healthy volunteers, three of them men and five women. HCMV serostatus was determined by detecting HCMV-specific IgG in serum with a commercial ELISA kit. For 5 or 6 donors, unsorted PBMC were also used to sequence bulk peripheral blood T-cell repertoires. MIGEC handled demultiplexing of the reads and grouping by UMI, while MiTCR was used to assemble and quantify clonotypes. Only TCR cDNA sequences supported by at least two reads were kept to exclude erroneous sequences. The tcR package was used for downstream repertoire analysis, and clonotypes were matched across fractions by CDR3 nucleotide sequence plus V segment. Antigen specificity was annotated against VDJdb with VDJmatch, allowing one amino acid substitution in CDR3.

The TCR sequence derives from a woman between 18 and 29 years old in good health. Sequencing was carried out using PBMCs. The sequence joins TRBV10-3 to TRBJ2-2; the junction holds 9 bases that match TRBD2. The sequenced DNA is TGTGCCATCAGTGAATCGCGCGGGACTAGCTTCGCCGGGGAGCTGTTTTTT. Translated, it gives CAISESRGTSFAGELFF.